A single sample is the source of the 2 T cell receptor beta chains below, sequenced in a study of cytomegalovirus exposure and HLA in healthy donors. Primers included in the PCR were 60 Vbeta and 13 Jbeta primers. Here immunoSEQ multiplex PCR was the method, and the copy in TCRdb shows in-frame clones only, minus some. Counted here are around 140,000 clones, roughly 82% occurring once; the ten biggest clones make up roughly 3.2%. Specimen: PBMCs. The receptors originated from a man aged 18 to 29 in good health and CMV-seropositive.

This clone was counted once. J is TRBJ2-1 and V is TRBV5-1, with TRBD2 matching over 13 bases. V was pared by 4 bases and J by 8 bases, with 9 bases of the junction left unmatched. Germline CDR1 and CDR2: SGHRS and YFSETQ. This CDR3 region has 16 residues. CDR3 DNA: TGCGCCAGCAGCCGGGGACTAGCGGGATCGAACGATGAGCAGTTCTTC. It translates to CASSRGLAGSNDEQFF.

This clone came up a few times. The chain is built from TRBV7-9 and TRBJ2-5; 10 bases line up with TRBD2. V dropped 1 base and J dropped 3; count of bases not matched to a gene: 11. The germline V gene encodes CDR1 SEHNR and CDR2 FQNEAQ (reference sequence). This CDR3 has 18 amino acids. CDR3 sequence: CASSLEFSASGSEETQYF. CDR3 DNA: TGTGCCAGCAGCTTAGAATTCTCGGCTAGCGGGAGTGAAGAGACCCAGTACTTC.